This T cell receptor beta chain is from a study of CD8 T cells in ankylosing spondylitis. The CDR3 runs to 13 residues. This clonotype was seen only a few times. What it binds is unknown. Study-level findings and limits: What seemed typical of ankylosing spondylitis blood was a TCR beta motif built from several highly homologous variants. Previously reported in reactive arthritis synovial fluid and blood were some of the motif variants.

Quantitative 5'-RACE with molecular barcodes produced the TCR beta libraries. TCRdb reprocessed the 5' RACE reads with MiXCR, giving one entry per CDR3 protein. In the table there are fewer than 80,000 distinct CDR3 sequences, over 4% of which are singletons. The specimen sequenced was blood, either unsorted or a sorted T cell fraction (not recorded which). The receptor was isolated from a male donor with ankylosing spondylitis or in good health (not recorded which). This chain links TRBV21-1 with TRBJ2-2. TRBV21-1 is designated a pseudogene. CDR3 DNA sequence: TGTGCCAGCAGCACCACGAACACCGGGGAGCTGTTTTTT. Amino acid sequence: CASSTTNTGELFF.